The 27 T cell receptor beta chains in this list originate from one sample, sequenced in a study of cytomegalovirus exposure and HLA in healthy donors. PCR employed 60 Vbeta and 13 Jbeta primers. Libraries were prepared by immunoSEQ multiplex PCR; TCRdb keeps only in-frame clonotypes and omits some of them. The sample includes over 150,000 clones, 73% of them seen just once. Sequencing was performed on PBMCs. These receptors originate from a woman aged 18-29 years in good health and CMV-seropositive.

The chain has TRBV4-3 and TRBJ1-2; D remains ambiguous. The length of the CDR3 is 14 residues. V lost 0 bases to trimming and J lost 1 base, with 6 bases between them. In germline, CDR1 is LGHNA, CDR2 YSLEER. The CDR3 sequence is CASSQESFNYGYTF. The CDR3 nucleotides read TGCGCCAGCAGCCAAGAGAGCTTTAACTATGGCTACACCTTC.

This chain links TRBV5-8 with TRBJ1-5, with a possible D match to TRBD1 (6 bases). This CDR3 is built from 18 residues. CDR1 is SGHTS and CDR2 is YDEGEE in the germline V gene. V was cut by 3 bases and J by 1 base, with 20 bases left in between. CDR3 coding DNA: TGTGCCAGCAGCTCTAACAGGGTCTCCTGGGGAAGCAATCAGCCCCAGCATTTT. Translating gives CASSSNRVSWGSNQPQHF.

This chain uses TRBV9 with TRBJ2-3, with D possibly matching TRBD1 (7 bases). V was cut by 3 bases and J by 6 bases, with 17 bases left in between. The CDR3 consists of 15 residues. Germline loops: CDR1 SGDLS, CDR2 YYNGEE. CDR3 protein: CASSDGGGGADTQYF. The CDR3 DNA reads as TGTGCCAGCAGCGACGGAGGGGGCGGGGCGGATACGCAGTATTTT.

This clone was recorded a few times. The chain recombines TRBV11-2 with TRBJ1-2; 9 bases match TRBD1. CDR1 and CDR2 (germline): SGHAT, FQNNGV. After removal of 3 bases from V and 4 bases from J, the junction contained 6 bases not matched to a gene. This CDR3 has 15 amino acids. CDR3 in amino acids: CASSFAGTGFYGYTF. The CDR3 DNA is TGTGCCAGCAGCTTCGCCGGGACAGGGTTCTATGGCTACACCTTC.

Here the CDR3 DNA reads TGTGCCAGCAGCAGGGCCACTAATGAAAAACTGTTTTTT. Its protein is CASSRATNEKLFF. The V gene is TRBV6-1, the J gene TRBJ1-4; maybe TRBD1 (5 bases). Trimming stripped 6 bases from V and 2 bases from J, with 7 bases between. Germline-derived CDR1 and CDR2 are MNHNS and SASEGT. CDR3 size: 13 residues.

The chain recombines TRBV7-3 with TRBJ2-3, with 8 bases that match TRBD1. J was trimmed by 0 bases and V by 0 bases; bases with no gene match: 8. There are 18 residues in the CDR3. CDR1 and CDR2 (germline): SGHTA, FQGTGA. The CDR3 nucleotides are TGTGCCAGCAGCTTAACTCCCCGGACAGGGTTAAGCACAGATACGCAGTATTTT. Translating gives CASSLTPRTGLSTDTQYF.

V usage is TRBV27 and J usage is TRBJ1-5, with 7 bases fitting TRBD1. Germline V lookup: CDR1 MNHEY, CDR2 SMNVEV (reference sequence). The trim removed 4 bases at V and 4 bases at J, leaving 13 bases unmatched. The CDR3 is made up of 17 amino acids. The DNA of the CDR3 is TGTGCCAGCAGTTCGAAAGAGGACAGGCTGAGGAATCAGCCCCAGCATTTT. Its protein product is CASSSKEDRLRNQPQHF.

The rearrangement joins TRBV25-1 to TRBJ1-6; 7 bases fit TRBD1. The CDR3 is 15 residues long. Per germline, CDR1 MGHDK and CDR2 SYGVNS. Unmatched junction bases numbered 15, after V lost 6 bases and J lost 13 bases. CDR3 region: CASRWGAGGFRPLHF. In DNA, the CDR3 is TGTGCCAGCAGGTGGGGGGCAGGGGGGTTCAGGCCCCTCCACTTT.

On this clone: Different DNA sequences within this sample yield the same CDR3. The chain has TRBV10-3 and TRBJ2-7; D perhaps matches TRBD1 (6 bases). The CDR3 is made up of 15 amino acids. In germline, CDR1 is ENHRY, CDR2 SYGVKD. V was cut by 4 bases and J by 2 bases, with 15 bases left in between. In DNA, the CDR3 is TGTGCCATCAGTGGGGGGCAGACCACCACCTACGAGCAGTACTTC. Protein sequence: CAISGGQTTTYEQYF.

This chain links TRBV5-1 with TRBJ1-6; D uncertain. The CDR3 spans 14 residues. Germline values: CDR1 SGHRS, CDR2 YFSETQ. V lost 0 bases to trimming and J lost 5 bases, with 6 bases between them. CDR3 bases: TGCGCCAGCAGCTTGGCGGAGAATAATTCACCCCTCCACTTT. It specifies CASSLAENNSPLHF.

The chain carries TRBV4-2 and TRBJ1-1; unclear D gene. V was clipped by 1 base and J by 4 bases, with 19 bases between them. The V gene's germline CDR1 is LGHNA and CDR2 YNFKEQ. This CDR3 contains 17 residues. The CDR3 DNA reads TGTGCCAGCAGCCAAGCCCCCACCCACTCCGTGCCCACTGAAGCTTTCTTT. It is translated as CASSQAPTHSVPTEAFF.

J is TRBJ2-1 and V is TRBV7-2; 7 bases map to TRBD1. The CDR3 totals 15 residues. The ends lost 6 bases at V and 0 bases at J; junction bases unmatched: 5. The germline V gene has CDR1 SGHTA and CDR2 FQGNSA. CDR3 DNA sequence: TGTGCCAGCAGTCGACAGGGAAGCTCCTACAATGAGCAGTTCTTC. Protein sequence: CASSRQGSSYNEQFF.

The chain couples TRBV12-2 to TRBJ1-2; the D segment call TRBD1 is taken from the table without a DNA check. TRBV12-2 is labeled a pseudogene. The CDR3 has 16 amino acids. CDR3 sequence (DNA): TGTGCAAGTCGCTTACAGCACGACAGGGACTCTAATGGCTACACCTTC. Translating it yields CASRLQHDRDSNGYTF.

The chain is built from TRBV6-1 and TRBJ1-5; D gene uncertain. The germline CDR1 and CDR2 sequences are MNHNS and SASEGT. The CDR3 spans 16 residues. Trimming pared 3 bases from V and 0 bases from J, leaving 12 bases between. CDR3 sequence: CASSDFAVYSNQPQHF. CDR3 DNA: TGTGCCAGCAGTGACTTCGCGGTGTATAGCAATCAGCCCCAGCATTTT.

The V call is TRBV5-4, the J call TRBJ1-1, with 7 bases lining up with TRBD1. Germline V gene data show CDR1 as SGHNT and CDR2 as YYREEE (reference sequence). V lost 5 bases, J lost 2 bases, and 12 bases stayed unmatched. The CDR3 is 16 amino acids. This CDR3 is CASSLGIRDSNTEAFF. CDR3 bases: TGTGCCAGCAGTCTGGGCATACGGGACAGTAACACTGAAGCTTTCTTT.

The rearrangement joins TRBV5-8 to TRBJ1-6, with 7 bases lining up with TRBD1. CDR1 and CDR2 from the germline V gene are SGHTS and YDEGEE. The CDR3 covers 14 residues. After removal of 4 bases from V and 5 bases from J, the junction contained 3 bases not matched to a gene. The CDR3 DNA follows: TGTGCCAGCAGCAGGGACAGAGATAATTCACCCCTCCACTTT. It encodes CASSRDRDNSPLHF.

The chain employs TRBV7-8 and TRBJ2-2; perhaps TRBD2 as D (7 bases). The germline V gene encodes CDR1 SGHVS and CDR2 FQNEAQ. Trimming shortened V by 0 bases and J by 4 bases, and 12 bases separated the two germline ends. This CDR3 is built from 16 residues. CDR3 loop: CASSLARGRATGELFF. CDR3 in DNA: TGTGCCAGCAGCTTAGCGCGGGGGCGTGCCACCGGGGAGCTGTTTTTT.

A remark on this clone: An end of the junction does not agree with germline; a read error may underlie this. The chain has TRBV7-9 and TRBJ1-2; D is unresolved. Germline CDR1 reads SEHNR; CDR2 reads FQNEAQ (reference sequence). The CDR3 runs to 14 residues. CDR3 coding DNA: TGTTCCAGCAGCTCTTCGCAGGCTAACTATGGCTACACCTTC. Its protein product is CSSSSSQANYGYTF. Variable domain in full (rest from reference TRBV7-9 and TRBJ1-2): DTGVSQNPRHKITKRGQNVTFRCDPISEHNRLYWYRQTLGQGPEFLTYFQNEAQLEKSRLLSDRFSAERPKGSFSTLEIQRTEQGDSAMYLCSSSSSQANYGYTFGSGTRLTVV.

The gene calls are TRBV7-9 and TRBJ1-1; tentative D call: TRBD1 (5 bases). There are 13 residues in the CDR3. Between the trimmed V and J ends, which lost 7 bases and 4 bases, there was a span of 13 bases. From germline, CDR1 is SEHNR and CDR2 FQNEAQ (reference sequence). The CDR3, as DNA: TGTGCCAGCATCCTGATGCAGGGCACTGAAGCTTTCTTT. Its protein is CASILMQGTEAFF. Using reference TRBV7-9 and TRBJ1-1 for the parts outside the CDR3, the full variable domain is DTGVSQNPRHKITKRGQNVTFRCDPISEHNRLYWYRQTLGQGPEFLTYFQNEAQLEKSRLLSDRFSAERPKGSFSTLEIQRTEQGDSAMYLCASILMQGTEAFFGQGTRLTVV.

This sequence joins TRBV7-9 and TRBJ1-2, with 7 bases matching TRBD1. Trimming took 4 bases from V and 5 from J; bases not matched to a gene: 13. Germline V gives CDR1 SEHNR, CDR2 FQNEAQ (reference sequence). This CDR3 is built from 16 residues. The CDR3 loop reads CASSSIAGTVIYGYTF. DNA of the CDR3: TGTGCCAGCAGCTCAATCGCAGGGACAGTCATTTATGGCTACACCTTC. Full variable domain (outside the CDR3, taken from reference TRBV7-9 and TRBJ1-2): DTGVSQNPRHKITKRGQNVTFRCDPISEHNRLYWYRQTLGQGPEFLTYFQNEAQLEKSRLLSDRFSAERPKGSFSTLEIQRTEQGDSAMYLCASSSIAGTVIYGYTFGSGTRLTVV.

V and J are TRBV29-1 and TRBJ2-2; D not resolved. Per the germline V gene, CDR1 is SQVTM and CDR2 is ANQGSEA. The CDR3 runs to 14 residues. Trimming stripped 6 bases from V and 0 bases from J, with 11 bases between. The CDR3 region is CSVQKQANTGELFF. The CDR3 bases are TGCAGCGTACAAAAACAAGCGAACACCGGGGAGCTGTTTTTT.

The CDR3 nucleotides are TGCAGCGTTGCGGGGCGGGGGCTTACAGATACGCAGTATTTT. It specifies CSVAGRGLTDTQYF. This sequence joins TRBV29-1 and TRBJ2-3, with D possibly being TRBD2 (7 bases). Trimming took 4 bases from V and 3 from J, leaving 14 bases between them. Germline V CDR1 and CDR2: SQVTM, ANQGSEA. The CDR3 has 14 amino acids.

This sequence joins TRBV29-1 and TRBJ1-2; perhaps TRBD1 as D (6 bases). V was clipped by 6 bases and J by 8 bases, with 19 bases between them. This CDR3 is 13 amino acids long. The V gene's germline CDR1 is SQVTM and CDR2 ANQGSEA. CDR3 nucleotides: TGCAGCGTAGGAATTACAGGGCCTCGGGGCTACACCTTC. Encoded protein: CSVGITGPRGYTF.

The chain employs TRBV5-1 and TRBJ2-1; 13 positions agree with TRBD2. The V gene end was trimmed by 4 bases and the J gene end by 1 base; junction bases not matched to a gene: 2. The CDR3 is 16 residues long. The germline V gene has CDR1 SGHRS and CDR2 YFSETQ. The CDR3 DNA sequence: TGCGCCAGCAGCGGACTAGCGGGGGTGTCCTACAATGAGCAGTTCTTC. As protein: CASSGLAGVSYNEQFF.

The chain links TRBV11-2 to TRBJ2-7; the D is unclear. The CDR3 runs 11 residues. The germline V gene has CDR1 SGHAT and CDR2 FQNNGV. The germline V and J ends were trimmed by 5 bases and 2 bases, with 4 bases remaining between them. The CDR3 region is CASSLTYEQYF. In DNA form, the CDR3 reads TGTGCCAGCAGCCTAACCTACGAGCAGTACTTC.

This clone has a single count. A read error may produce the germline difference seen at one junction end. V gene TRBV5-5 combines with J gene TRBJ1-6; the D gene is possibly TRBD1 (5 bases). CDR1 is SGHKS, CDR2 YYEKEE, per germline (reference sequence). This CDR3 is 15 amino acids long. CDR3 DNA: TGTACCAGCAGCATAACAGGAGACACTAATTCACCCCTCCACTTT. It yields the protein CTSSITGDTNSPLHF.

A few counts support this clone. J is TRBJ2-7 and V is TRBV5-4; tentatively, D is TRBD1 (6 bases). CDR1 SGHNT and CDR2 YYREEE come from the germline V gene (reference sequence). CDR3 length equals 15 residues. V was cut by 4 bases and J by 2 bases, with 16 bases left in between. CDR3 sequence: CASSPQGAGAYEQYF. The DNA for the CDR3 is TGTGCCAGCAGCCCCCAGGGAGCAGGGGCCTACGAGCAGTACTTC.